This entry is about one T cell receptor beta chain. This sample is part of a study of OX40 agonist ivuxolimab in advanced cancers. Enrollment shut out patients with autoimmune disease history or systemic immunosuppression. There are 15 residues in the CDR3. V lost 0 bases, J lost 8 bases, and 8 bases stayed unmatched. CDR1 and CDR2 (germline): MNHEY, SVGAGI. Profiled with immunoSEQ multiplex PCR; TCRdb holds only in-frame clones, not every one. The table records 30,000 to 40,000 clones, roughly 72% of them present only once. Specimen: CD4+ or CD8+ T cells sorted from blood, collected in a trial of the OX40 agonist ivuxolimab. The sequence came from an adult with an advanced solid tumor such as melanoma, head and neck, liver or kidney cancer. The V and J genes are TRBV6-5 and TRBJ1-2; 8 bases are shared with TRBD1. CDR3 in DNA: TGTGCCAGCAGTTACTCGATACGCAGGGGGCACGGCTACACCTTC. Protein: CASSYSIRRGHGYTF.